Presented here are 18 T cell receptor beta chains from one specimen sequenced in a study of cytomegalovirus exposure and HLA in healthy donors. Vbeta (60) and Jbeta (13) primers were used in the PCR. This table comes from immunoSEQ multiplex PCR, and its TCRdb copy is limited to in-frame clones, with some not included. This sample contains 90,000 to 120,000 clones. The source material was PBMCs. The receptors here all came from a man aged 50 to 59 in good health and CMV-seronegative.

The chain links TRBV10-3 to TRBJ2-7; TRBD2 matches 11 bases. The junction had 5 bases not matched to a gene; V was cut back by 6 bases and J by 4 bases. The CDR3 contains 14 residues. The germline gives CDR1 ENHRY, CDR2 SYGVKD. In nucleotides, the CDR3 is TGTGCCATCAGCCTTAGCGGGAGGGGGTACGAGCAGTACTTC. Residues: CAISLSGRGYEQYF.

The rearrangement joins TRBV5-5 to TRBJ1-5; D is unclear. The CDR3 has 14 amino acids. CDR1 SGHKS and CDR2 YYEKEE come from the germline V gene (reference sequence). V lost 0 bases to trimming and J lost 7 bases, with 11 bases between them. CDR3 bases: TGTGCCAGCAGCTTGGAAGGGTCGGGACAGCCCCAGCATTTT. It specifies CASSLEGSGQPQHF.

This chain connects TRBV4-1 to TRBJ1-4; possible D gene TRBD1, 6 bases. This CDR3 spans 15 amino acids. CDR1 and CDR2 (germline): MGHRA, YSYEKL. Trimming removed 4 bases at V and 6 bases at J, with 15 bases between. The CDR3 region is CASSRAGATDEKLFF. The CDR3 nucleotides are TGCGCCAGCAGCCGCGCGGGGGCGACTGATGAAAAACTGTTTTTT.

V usage is TRBV27 and J usage is TRBJ2-1; TRBD1 might be the D (6 bases). V gave up 4 bases and J gave up 7 bases, with 17 bases separating them. CDR1 and CDR2 (germline): MNHEY, SMNVEV (reference sequence). The CDR3 loop spans 15 amino acids. The CDR3 DNA is TGTGCCAGCAGTTCAAGGGACACCTCGCGTAATGAGCAGTTCTTC. Translating gives CASSSRDTSRNEQFF.

The CDR3, as DNA: TGTGCCAGCTCACCCAAACCCGACAGCTCTGGAAACACCATATATTTT. Amino acid sequence: CASSPKPDSSGNTIYF. This chain joins TRBV18 and TRBJ1-3; D might be TRBD1 (5 bases). Trimming stripped 3 bases from V and 0 bases from J, with 12 bases between. The CDR3 totals 16 residues. Germline values: CDR1 KGHSH, CDR2 LQKENI.

The J gene is TRBJ2-1, the V gene TRBV4-3; 13 nucleotides match TRBD2. Germline CDR1 reads LGHNA; CDR2 reads YSLEER. The CDR3 covers 13 residues. J was trimmed by 9 bases and V by 5 bases; bases with no gene match: 1. The CDR3 nucleotides read TGCGCCAGCAGCTGGACTAGCGGGGGTGAGCAGTTCTTC. This codes for CASSWTSGGEQFF.

The chain combines TRBV5-1 with TRBJ2-5, with 10 bases that match TRBD2. Germline V gene data show CDR1 as SGHRS and CDR2 as YFSETQ. With 4 bases clipped from V and 10 bases from J, the junction kept 19 bases outside the gene matches. The CDR3 totals 17 residues. The CDR3 loop reads CASSLSGRRGGQEDQYF. CDR3 nucleotides: TGCGCCAGCAGCCTTAGCGGGAGGCGTGGGGGGCAAGAAGACCAGTACTTC.

The chain combines TRBV9 with TRBJ2-7; D is uncertain. Germline CDR1 and CDR2: SGDLS and YYNGEE. This CDR3 spans 13 amino acids. The ends were cut back, 0 bases at V and 4 bases at J, with 8 bases in the middle. The CDR3 sequence: CASSVDPRYEQYF. CDR3 DNA: TGTGCCAGCAGCGTAGATCCCCGGTACGAGCAGTACTTC.

This chain joins TRBV19 and TRBJ2-7; D uncertain. The CDR3 spans 14 residues. CDR1 LNHDA and CDR2 SQIVND come from the germline V gene (reference sequence). The V end was cut by 0 bases, the J end by 6 bases, with 12 bases between. Written as DNA, the CDR3 is TGTGCCAGTAGTATAGAGGGCAGGCCATCCGAGCAGTACTTC. As protein: CASSIEGRPSEQYF.

The rearrangement joins TRBV19 to TRBJ1-4, with TRBD1 matching 7 bases. The CDR3 extends over 14 amino acids. The J segment lost 6 bases and the V segment lost 5 bases, leaving 6 bases of the junction unmatched. Per the germline V gene, CDR1 is LNHDA and CDR2 is SQIVND (reference sequence). In DNA form, the CDR3 reads TGTGCCAGTAGTTCCGGGACAGCGGATGAAAAACTGTTTTTT. The encoded protein is CASSSGTADEKLFF. Filled out from reference TRBV19 and TRBJ1-4, the complete variable domain reads DGGITQSPKYLFRKEGQNVTLSCEQNLNHDAMYWYRQDPGQGLRLIYYSQIVNDFQKGDIAEGYSVSREKKESFPLTVTSAQKNPTAFYLCASSSGTADEKLFFGSGTQLSVL.

The DNA of the CDR3 is TGTGCCAGCTCACCCCCTGGGAGAGGAGAAGAGACCCAGTACTTC. Translating gives CASSPPGRGEETQYF. This sequence joins TRBV18 and TRBJ2-5; the D gene is possibly TRBD2 (5 bases). This CDR3 has 15 residues. The V end lost 3 bases, the J end lost 3 bases, and 14 bases lay between the germline ends. CDR1 is KGHSH, CDR2 LQKENI, per germline.

The V gene is TRBV7-9, the J gene TRBJ1-1; possibly TRBD1 for D (5 bases). Trimming left V 1 base short and J 7 bases short, with 13 bases between. This CDR3 region has 14 residues. The germline V gene encodes CDR1 SEHNR and CDR2 FQNEAQ (reference sequence). The CDR3 DNA is TGTGCCAGCAGCTTAGATGGGGCCTCCCTTGAAGCTTTCTTT. Translating gives CASSLDGASLEAFF.

This chain connects TRBV5-1 to TRBJ2-7, with TRBD1 matching 8 bases. CDR1 is SGHRS and CDR2 is YFSETQ in the germline V gene. The CDR3 extends over 14 amino acids. V was clipped by 2 bases and J by 5 bases; unmatched bases: 6. The CDR3 here is CASSFPDRADEQYF. CDR3 nucleotides: TGCGCCAGCAGCTTCCCGGACAGGGCCGACGAGCAGTACTTC.

The chain uses TRBV5-1 and TRBJ2-7; no definite D call. The CDR3 totals 16 residues. Between the trimmed V and J ends, which lost 0 bases and 2 bases, there was a span of 15 bases. The V gene's germline CDR1 is SGHRS and CDR2 YFSETQ. The CDR3 here is CASSLVLGAVAYEQYF. As DNA, the CDR3 is TGCGCCAGCAGCTTGGTTTTGGGTGCGGTAGCCTACGAGCAGTACTTC.

CDR3 sequence: CASNHGNTGELFF. CDR3 in DNA: TGCGCCAGCAATCACGGGAACACCGGGGAGCTGTTTTTT. This chain uses TRBV5-1 with TRBJ2-2; D is unclear. V lost 6 bases, J lost 1 base, and 7 bases lay in between. Germline V gene sequence: CDR1 SGHRS, CDR2 YFSETQ. The length of the CDR3 is 13 residues.

The chain employs TRBV28 and TRBJ1-5, with a tentative D call TRBD1 (5 bases). Trimming left V 4 bases short and J 4 bases short, with 11 bases between. Germline V CDR1 and CDR2: MDHEN, SYDVKM. The CDR3 is 14 amino acids. CDR3 coding DNA: TGTGCCAGCAGTTCGGGTGGGGCGAATCAGCCCCAGCATTTT. Encoded protein: CASSSGGANQPQHF.

The genes are TRBV29-1 and TRBJ2-7, with TRBD1 matching 7 bases. Looked up from germline, CDR1 is SQVTM and CDR2 is ANQGSEA. The CDR3 runs to 12 residues. V was clipped by 4 bases and J by 3 bases; unmatched bases: 3. CDR3 loop: CSVAGTVYEQYF. The CDR3 nucleotides are TGCAGCGTTGCCGGGACAGTCTACGAGCAGTACTTC.

V usage is TRBV30 and J usage is TRBJ2-5, with a weak D call TRBD2 (5 bases). Trimming removed 0 bases from V and 5 bases from J, with 7 bases in between. This CDR3 region has 12 residues. CDR1 is GTSNPN, CDR2 SVGIG, per germline (reference sequence). This CDR3 is CAWSVREETQYF. CDR3 nucleotide sequence: TGTGCCTGGAGTGTAAGGGAGGAGACCCAGTACTTC.